This T cell receptor beta chain was recorded in a study of blood T cell repertoires in COVID-19. Study at large: The study drew acute and convalescent COVID-19 samples from the United States, Italy and Spain. T cells, B-cell-depleted T cells, or PBMCs supplied cDNA or gDNA.

Trimming pared 4 bases from V and 0 bases from J, leaving 19 bases between. Germline V gene data show CDR1 as MDHEN and CDR2 as SYDVKM. This CDR3 has 19 amino acids. Original methodology: For nucleated cells, counts were estimated from reference gene primer amplification. The protocol was immunoSEQ multiplex PCR, while the TCRdb copy is restricted to in-frame clones and leaves out a portion. The V and J calls and clone size were taken over from that table, and D and trimming were inferred from the DNA. The table shows approximately 80,000 clones, with 88% occurring only once. The source is a human donor in a cohort sampled during active COVID-19. The genes are TRBV28 and TRBJ1-6; D call uncertain. Sequences were obtained from peripheral blood. CDR3 in amino acids: CASSSSYIRNRSYNSPLHF. The CDR3 nucleotides are TGTGCCAGCAGTTCGTCCTATATCCGTAACCGCTCCTATAATTCACCCCTCCACTTT.